This section outlines one T cell receptor (beta chain) sequence together with its context. Other nucleotide sequences in the sample specify the same CDR3. This sample stems from a study of Ad26.COV2.S vaccination and SARS-CoV-2 variants. Sequencing was performed with immunoSEQ multiplex PCR; in TCRdb, only in-frame clones are kept and a portion is missing. In the table there are 300,000 to 350,000 clones, around four fifths of which are singletons. Germline lookup yields CDR1 SGHNT and CDR2 YYREEE (reference sequence). Trimming cost V 0 bases and J 6 bases, with 7 bases left between them. The CDR3 sequence is 12 residues long. The treatment denotes: about 20 received Ad26.COV2.S at low or high dose, single or two shots; about 5 received placebo; per-sample allocation not given. Sampling was done on day 63 after the first vaccine or placebo injection. A Boston donor was an adult aged 18-55 years.

This sample comprised peripheral blood, obtained in a trial of Ad26.COV2.S vaccine versus placebo. The gene calls are TRBV5-4 and TRBJ2-7; perhaps TRBD2 as D (5 bases). The clonotype comes from a person aged 18-65 years who received the Ad26.COV2.S COVID-19 vaccine or a placebo. The CDR3 coding sequence is TGTGCCAGCAGCTTGGTAGGGAGCGAGCAGTACTTC. Amino acids: CASSLVGSEQYF.